This T cell receptor (beta chain) was recovered during a study of blood T cell repertoires in COVID-19. CDR3 length: 14 amino acids. V lost 3 bases to trimming and J lost 8 bases, with 16 bases between them. Germline-derived CDR1 and CDR2 are MNHEY and SMNVEV (reference sequence). Using immunoSEQ multiplex PCR, the repertoire was profiled, and TCRdb retains in-frame clones only, with some absent. Of 200,000 to 300,000 clones in the sample, approximately 90% were seen once. The TCR originated in a woman in her thirties or forties with acute or convalescent COVID-19. Material: peripheral blood. The chain recombines TRBV27 with TRBJ1-2; TRBD1 is a possible D gene (5 bases). The CDR3 loop reads CASSLAPGGAGYTF. CDR3 DNA sequence: TGTGCCAGCAGTTTGGCGCCCGGAGGGGCAGGCTACACCTTC.